These 8 T cell receptor beta chains originate from one sample sequenced in a study of OX40 agonist ivuxolimab in advanced cancers. Libraries were prepared by immunoSEQ multiplex PCR; TCRdb keeps only in-frame clonotypes and omits some of them. The sample consists of 100,000 to 150,000 clones, about 90% of them appearing once. Sequencing was performed on CD4+ or CD8+ T cells sorted from blood, taken in a trial of the OX40 agonist ivuxolimab. All receptors come from an adult with an advanced solid tumor such as melanoma, head and neck, liver or kidney cancer.

This clone has just one count. V and J are TRBV19 and TRBJ2-1; 8 bases fit TRBD2. This CDR3 is 14 amino acids long. V lost 5 bases to trimming and J lost 9 bases; unmatched junction nucleotides: 9. Germline V gene data show CDR1 as LNHDA and CDR2 as SQIVND (reference sequence). The CDR3 coding sequence is TGTGCCAGTAGTGAAGGGACTAGGTTCGTTGAGCAGTTCTTC. Translated: CASSEGTRFVEQFF.

The V gene is TRBV28, the J gene TRBJ1-4; 8 bases map to TRBD1. CDR3 length: 14 residues. The trim removed 6 bases at V and 7 bases at J, leaving 7 bases unmatched. Germline CDR1 is MDHEN and CDR2 is SYDVKM. CDR3 residues: CASSSGDRLEKLFF. The CDR3 nucleotides read TGTGCCAGCAGCTCTGGGGACAGGCTTGAAAAACTGTTTTTT.

The chain employs TRBV4-3 and TRBJ1-2; D gene ambiguous. The germline V gene encodes CDR1 LGHNA and CDR2 YSLEER. This CDR3 is 16 amino acids long. The V gene lost 3 bases and the J gene lost 0 bases, with 14 bases spanning the gap. The DNA for the CDR3 is TGCGCCAGCAGCCATCCGCCCGGGGAAGCTAACTATGGCTACACCTTC. This encodes CASSHPPGEANYGYTF.

This chain connects TRBV19 to TRBJ2-3, with 7 bases that match TRBD1. The CDR3 totals 16 residues. Losses at the gene ends were 4 bases for V and 1 base for J; bases not matched to a gene: 8. CDR1 and CDR2 from the germline V gene are LNHDA and SQIVND (reference sequence). The CDR3 loop is CASSKLVGQGTDTQYF. The CDR3, as DNA: TGTGCCAGTAGTAAATTAGTTGGACAGGGCACAGATACGCAGTATTTT.

The chain carries TRBV11-2 and TRBJ2-7; TRBD1 matches 9 bases. V shed 3 bases and J 6 bases; nucleotides not matched to a gene: 9. CDR3 size: 15 residues. Germline loops: CDR1 SGHAT, CDR2 FQNNGV. The CDR3 reads CASSFTDRGKGEQYF. In DNA, the CDR3 is TGTGCCAGCAGCTTCACGGACAGGGGTAAGGGCGAGCAGTACTTC.

This chain links TRBV28 with TRBJ1-1, with 7 nucleotides matching TRBD1. This CDR3 contains 14 residues. The V gene's germline CDR1 is MDHEN and CDR2 SYDVKM. After removal of 6 bases from V and 1 base from J, the junction contained 5 bases not matched to a gene. Here the CDR3 DNA reads TGTGCCAGCAGCAAGACAGGGTCGAACACTGAAGCTTTCTTT. It translates to CASSKTGSNTEAFF.

The chain uses TRBV20-1 and TRBJ1-2; D remains ambiguous. This CDR3 is built from 11 residues. Trimming shortened V by 6 bases and J by 4 bases, and 9 bases separated the two germline ends. Germline CDR1 is DFQATT and CDR2 is SNEGSKA (reference sequence). Here the CDR3 reads CSARPSYGYTF. CDR3 DNA sequence: TGCAGTGCCAGACCGAGCTATGGCTACACCTTC.

This chain connects TRBV5-1 to TRBJ2-5, with 8 bases lining up with TRBD1. Looked up from germline, CDR1 is SGHRS and CDR2 is YFSETQ. With 7 bases clipped from V and 1 base from J, the junction kept 0 bases outside the gene matches. This CDR3 is 12 amino acids long. The CDR3: CASGTGQETQYF. CDR3 coding DNA: TGCGCCAGCGGGACAGGCCAAGAGACCCAGTACTTC.